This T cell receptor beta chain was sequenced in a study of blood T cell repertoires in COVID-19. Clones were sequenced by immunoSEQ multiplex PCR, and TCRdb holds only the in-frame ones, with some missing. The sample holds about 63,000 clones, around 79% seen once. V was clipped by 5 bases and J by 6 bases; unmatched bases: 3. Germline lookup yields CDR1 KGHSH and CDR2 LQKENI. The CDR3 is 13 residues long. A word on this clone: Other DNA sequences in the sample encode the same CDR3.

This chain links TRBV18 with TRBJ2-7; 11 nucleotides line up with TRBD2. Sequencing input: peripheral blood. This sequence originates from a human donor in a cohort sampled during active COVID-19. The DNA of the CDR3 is TGTGCCAGCTCAGGGCTAGCGGGAGGCGAGCAGTACTTC. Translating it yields CASSGLAGGEQYF. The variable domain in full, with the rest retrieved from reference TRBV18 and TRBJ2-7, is NAGVMQNPRHLVRRRGQEARLRCSPMKGHSHVYWYRQLPEEGLKFMVYLQKENIIDESGMPKERFSAEFPKEGPSILRIQQVVRGDSAAYFCASSGLAGGEQYFGPGTRLTVT.